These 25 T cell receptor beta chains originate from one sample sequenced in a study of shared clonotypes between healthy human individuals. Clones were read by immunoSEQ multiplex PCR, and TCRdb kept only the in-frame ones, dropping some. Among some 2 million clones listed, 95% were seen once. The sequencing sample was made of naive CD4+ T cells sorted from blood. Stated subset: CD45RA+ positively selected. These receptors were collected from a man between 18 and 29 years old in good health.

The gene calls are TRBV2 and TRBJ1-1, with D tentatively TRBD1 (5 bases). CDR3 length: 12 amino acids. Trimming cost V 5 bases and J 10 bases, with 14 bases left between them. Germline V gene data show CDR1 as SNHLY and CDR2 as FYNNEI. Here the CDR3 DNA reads TGTGCCAGCAGTTATGACCCGGGGGGAGCTTTCTTT. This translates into CASSYDPGGAFF.

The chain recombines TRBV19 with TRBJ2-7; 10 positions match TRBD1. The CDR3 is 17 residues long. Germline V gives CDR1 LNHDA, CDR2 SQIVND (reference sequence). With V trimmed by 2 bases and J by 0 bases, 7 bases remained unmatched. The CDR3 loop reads CASSILPGQGTSYEQYF. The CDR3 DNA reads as TGTGCCAGTAGTATACTACCGGGACAGGGGACCTCCTACGAGCAGTACTTC.

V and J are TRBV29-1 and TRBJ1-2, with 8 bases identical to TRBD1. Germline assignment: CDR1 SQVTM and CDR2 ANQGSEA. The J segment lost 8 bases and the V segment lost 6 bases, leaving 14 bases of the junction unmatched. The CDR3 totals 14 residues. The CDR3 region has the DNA TGCAGCGTCCCAGGAGGACAGGGATTGTACGGCTACACCTTC. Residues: CSVPGGQGLYGYTF.

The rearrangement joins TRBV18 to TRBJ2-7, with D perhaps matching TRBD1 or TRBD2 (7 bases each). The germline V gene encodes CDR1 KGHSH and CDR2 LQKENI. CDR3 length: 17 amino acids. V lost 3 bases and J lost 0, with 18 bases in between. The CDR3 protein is CASSPPGGGVGSYEQYF. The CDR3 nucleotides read TGTGCCAGCTCACCGCCAGGGGGGGGTGTGGGCTCCTACGAGCAGTACTTC.

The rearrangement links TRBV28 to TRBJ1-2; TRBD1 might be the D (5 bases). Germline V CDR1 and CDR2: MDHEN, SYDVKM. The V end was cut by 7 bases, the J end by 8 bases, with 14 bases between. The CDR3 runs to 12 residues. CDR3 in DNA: TGTGCCAGCATGGGGGACCTGAGGGGCTACACCTTC. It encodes CASMGDLRGYTF.

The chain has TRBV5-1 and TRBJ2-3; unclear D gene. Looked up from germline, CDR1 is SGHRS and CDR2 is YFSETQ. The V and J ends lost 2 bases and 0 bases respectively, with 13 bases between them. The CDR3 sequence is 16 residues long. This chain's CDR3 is CASSLGTQGSTDTQYF. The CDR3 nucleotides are TGCGCCAGCAGCTTAGGCACTCAAGGTAGCACAGATACGCAGTATTTT.

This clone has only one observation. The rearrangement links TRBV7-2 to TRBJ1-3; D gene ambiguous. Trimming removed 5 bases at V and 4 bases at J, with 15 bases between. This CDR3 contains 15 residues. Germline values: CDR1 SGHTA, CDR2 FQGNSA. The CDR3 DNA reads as TGTGCCAGCAGCCGACCGGCGGGGAGCGGAAACACCATATATTTT. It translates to CASSRPAGSGNTIYF. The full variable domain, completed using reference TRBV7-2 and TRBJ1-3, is GAGVSQSPSNKVTEKGKDVELRCDPISGHTALYWYRQSLGQGLEFLIYFQGNSAPDKSGLPSDRFSAERTGGSVSTLTIQRTQQEDSAVYLCASSRPAGSGNTIYFGEGSWLTVV.

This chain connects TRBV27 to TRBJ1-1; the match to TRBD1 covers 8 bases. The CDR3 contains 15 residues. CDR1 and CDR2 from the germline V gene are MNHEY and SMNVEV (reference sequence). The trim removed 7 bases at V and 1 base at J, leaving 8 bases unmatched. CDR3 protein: CASTGPGGWNTEAFF. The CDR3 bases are TGTGCCAGCACCGGGCCAGGGGGCTGGAACACTGAAGCTTTCTTT.

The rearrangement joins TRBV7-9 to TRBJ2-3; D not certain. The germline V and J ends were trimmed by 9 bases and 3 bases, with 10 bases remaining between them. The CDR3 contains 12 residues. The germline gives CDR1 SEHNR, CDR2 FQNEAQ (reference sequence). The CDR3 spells CARPSPTDTQYF. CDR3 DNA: TGTGCCAGACCGAGCCCGACAGATACGCAGTATTTT.

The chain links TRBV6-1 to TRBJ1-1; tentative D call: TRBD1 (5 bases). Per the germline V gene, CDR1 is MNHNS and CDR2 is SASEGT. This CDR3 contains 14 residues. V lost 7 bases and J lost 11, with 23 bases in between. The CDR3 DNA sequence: TGTGCCAGCAATCAAGACAGACATATCTCAGGGGCTTTCTTT. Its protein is CASNQDRHISGAFF.

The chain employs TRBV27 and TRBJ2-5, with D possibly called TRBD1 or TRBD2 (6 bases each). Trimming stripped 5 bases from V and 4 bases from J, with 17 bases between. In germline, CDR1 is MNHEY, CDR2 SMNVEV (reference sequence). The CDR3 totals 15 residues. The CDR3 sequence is CASSRRDGGIETQYF. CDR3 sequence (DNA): TGTGCCAGCAGTCGAAGGGACGGGGGCATAGAGACCCAGTACTTC.

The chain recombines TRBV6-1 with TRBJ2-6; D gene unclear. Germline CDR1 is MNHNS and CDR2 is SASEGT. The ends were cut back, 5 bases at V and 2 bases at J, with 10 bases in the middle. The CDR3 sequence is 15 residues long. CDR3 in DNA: TGTGCCAGCAGTCCAGGTCAACCTGGGGCCAACGTCCTGACTTTC. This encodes CASSPGQPGANVLTF.

For the CDR3, the DNA is TGTGCCAGCAGTTCCGTTCACGTCTACGAGCAGTACTTC. Its translation is CASSSVHVYEQYF. The chain has TRBV2 and TRBJ2-7; D gene uncertain. Germline CDR1 and CDR2: SNHLY and FYNNEI. Trimming stripped 5 bases from V and 3 bases from J, with 11 bases between. CDR3 length: 13 residues. The full variable domain, in which reference TRBV2 and TRBJ2-7 provide the parts outside the CDR3, is EPEVTQTPSHQVTQMGQEVILRCVPISNHLYFYWYRQILGQKVEFLVSFYNNEISEKSEIFDDQFSVERPDGSNFTLKIRSTKLEDSAMYFCASSSVHVYEQYFGPGTRLTVT.

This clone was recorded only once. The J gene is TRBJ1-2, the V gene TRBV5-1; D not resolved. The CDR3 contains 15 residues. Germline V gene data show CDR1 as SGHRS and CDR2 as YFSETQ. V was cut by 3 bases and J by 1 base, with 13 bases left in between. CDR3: CASSSTPSNNYGYTF. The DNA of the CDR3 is TGCGCCAGCAGCTCAACACCCTCTAATAACTATGGCTACACCTTC.

The CDR3 spells CASSVTGGDQPQHF. CDR3 coding DNA: TGTGCCAGCAGCGTTACAGGGGGCGATCAGCCCCAGCATTTT. V is TRBV7-2 and J is TRBJ1-5; 9 positions match TRBD1. The CDR3 has 14 amino acids. V gave up 5 bases and J gave up 5 bases; unmatched junction bases: 4. The germline gives CDR1 SGHTA, CDR2 FQGNSA.

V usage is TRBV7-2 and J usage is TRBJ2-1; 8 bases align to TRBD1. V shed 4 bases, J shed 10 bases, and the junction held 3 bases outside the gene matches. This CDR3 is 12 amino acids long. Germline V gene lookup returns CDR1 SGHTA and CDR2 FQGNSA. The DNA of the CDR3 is TGTGCCAGCAGCTCCAGGGGGCACGAGCAGTTCTTC. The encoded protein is CASSSRGHEQFF.

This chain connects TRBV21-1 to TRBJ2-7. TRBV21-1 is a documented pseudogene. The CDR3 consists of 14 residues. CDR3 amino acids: CASSKGRTAYEQYF. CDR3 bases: TGTGCCAGCAGCAAAGGGCGGACCGCCTACGAGCAGTACTTC.

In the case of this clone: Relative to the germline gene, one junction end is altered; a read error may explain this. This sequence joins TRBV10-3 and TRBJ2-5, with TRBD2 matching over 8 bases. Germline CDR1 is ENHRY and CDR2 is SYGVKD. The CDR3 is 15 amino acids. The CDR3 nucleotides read TGTGCCGTCAGCCGTGGGGGGGTAGCGGGGGAGACCCAGTACTTC. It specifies CAVSRGGVAGETQYF.

The DNA for the CDR3 is TGTGCCAGCAGCCCGATACCCCGGCCTCTCCAAGAGACCCAGTACTTC. Translation: CASSPIPRPLQETQYF. The chain carries TRBV7-9 and TRBJ2-5; D is undetermined. Per germline, CDR1 SEHNR and CDR2 FQNEAQ (reference sequence). This CDR3 has 16 amino acids. Trimming removed 5 bases from V and 1 base from J, with 17 bases in between.

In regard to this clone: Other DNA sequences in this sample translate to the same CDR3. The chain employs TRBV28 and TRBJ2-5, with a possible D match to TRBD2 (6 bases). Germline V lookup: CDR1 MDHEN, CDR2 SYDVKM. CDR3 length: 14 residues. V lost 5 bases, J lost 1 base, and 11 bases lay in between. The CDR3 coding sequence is TGTGCCAGCAGTCCCCCGGGACTCCAAGAGACCCAGTACTTC. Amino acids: CASSPPGLQETQYF.

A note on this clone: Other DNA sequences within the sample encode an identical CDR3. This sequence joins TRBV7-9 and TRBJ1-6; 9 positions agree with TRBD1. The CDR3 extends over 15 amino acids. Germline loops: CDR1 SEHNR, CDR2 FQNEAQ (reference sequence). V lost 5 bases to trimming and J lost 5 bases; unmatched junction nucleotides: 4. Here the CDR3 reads CASSPGQGDNSPLHF. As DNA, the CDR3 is TGTGCCAGCAGCCCGGGACAGGGCGATAATTCACCCCTCCACTTT.

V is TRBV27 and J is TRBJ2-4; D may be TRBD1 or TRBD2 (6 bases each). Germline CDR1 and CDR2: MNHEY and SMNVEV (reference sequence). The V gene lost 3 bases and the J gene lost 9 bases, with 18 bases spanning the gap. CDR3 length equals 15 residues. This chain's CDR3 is CASSFGGLQGSIQYF. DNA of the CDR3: TGTGCCAGCAGTTTCGGGGGCCTTCAAGGGAGCATTCAGTACTTC.

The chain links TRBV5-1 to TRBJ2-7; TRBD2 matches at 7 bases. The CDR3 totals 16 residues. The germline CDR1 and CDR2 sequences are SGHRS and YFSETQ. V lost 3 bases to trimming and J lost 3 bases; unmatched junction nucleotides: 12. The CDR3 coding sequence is TGCGCCAGCAGCTCCCTAGCGGAGAAGGGCCGCTACGAGCAGTACTTC. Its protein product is CASSSLAEKGRYEQYF.

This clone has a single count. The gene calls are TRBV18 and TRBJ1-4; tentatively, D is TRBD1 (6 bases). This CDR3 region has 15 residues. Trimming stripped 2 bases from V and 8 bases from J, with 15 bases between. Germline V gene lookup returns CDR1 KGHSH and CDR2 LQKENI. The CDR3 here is CASSPYATGPEKLFF. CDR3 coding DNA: TGTGCCAGCTCACCATATGCTACAGGGCCCGAAAAACTGTTTTTT.

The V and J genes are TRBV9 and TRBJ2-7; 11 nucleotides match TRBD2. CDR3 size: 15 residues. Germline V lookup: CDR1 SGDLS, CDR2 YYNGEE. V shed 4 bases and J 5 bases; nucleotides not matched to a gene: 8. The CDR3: CASSPYPGLADEQYF. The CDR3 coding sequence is TGTGCCAGCAGCCCCTACCCGGGACTAGCGGACGAGCAGTACTTC.